A single T cell receptor (beta chain) is shown here with its context. Its specificity is not known. Terminally differentiated effector memory CD45RA+ cells were left out of the naive CD8 fraction, which was CD45RO-negative and positively selected for CCR7. After removal of 5 bases from V and 9 bases from J, the junction contained 7 bases not matched to a gene. Per the germline V gene, CDR1 is PRHDT and CDR2 is FYEKMQ (reference sequence). This CDR3 spans 15 amino acids. This record belongs to a study of shared clonotypes between healthy human individuals. As for the study in general: Each donor's CD8 memory used one plate, CD8 naive two, each CD4 subset three.

Study-level points and caveats: Lower generation probabilities were found for non-shared clonotypes than for those shared by all four donors.

At deep level, the assay was performed. Original processing notes: Junction-only immunoSEQ data arrived without quality scores, meaning filtering differed. Data came from immunoSEQ multiplex PCR; TCRdb stores just in-frame clones and leaves some out. V and J calls plus clone size are reproduced from that table; the DNA served to infer D and trimming. Among around 1,900,000 clones listed, 90% to 95% were seen once. The sequence came from a man aged 18 to 30 in good health. Some clones in this sample may be carry-over from other donors' samples. The specimen was naive CD8+ T cells from PBMCs. The chain is built from TRBV13 and TRBJ1-4; 12 positions agree with TRBD1. CDR3 sequence (DNA): TGTGCCAGCAGCCATGAGGGACAGGGGGCGCAAAAACTGTTTTTT. It codes for CASSHEGQGAQKLFF.